This entry lists 21 T cell receptor beta chains sequenced from one sample in a study of identifying expanded T cells in peripheral blood (dated by TCRdb to the late 2010s). The library relied on the immunoSEQ multiplex PCR assay. Imported from immuneACCESS, the table was reduced by TCRdb to in-frame sequences with V and J called. These copies leave out some clones; in studies compared against another copy, an unresolved V gene accounts for under half, and the cause of the remainder is not known. The sample yields 50,000 to 65,000 clones; around 86% were counted once. 19% of the sample is held by the ten biggest clonotypes. Sequenced input: blood. The receptor set was obtained from a person aged 18-70 years in good health.

This clone showed up just a few times. This chain links TRBV7-9 with TRBJ2-6; D is unclear. Germline CDR1 reads SEHNR; CDR2 reads FQNEAQ (reference sequence). CDR3 length: 15 amino acids. V was cut by 4 bases and J by 0 bases, with 7 bases left in between. This chain's CDR3 is CASSSVVSGANVLTF. The CDR3 DNA follows: TGTGCCAGCAGCTCCGTGGTCTCTGGGGCCAACGTCCTGACTTTC.

In its sample, this clone was seen a few times. V and J are TRBV6-1 and TRBJ1-2; no clear D. The CDR3 extends over 13 amino acids. Germline V gene data show CDR1 as MNHNS and CDR2 as SASEGT. The V and J ends lost 1 base and 4 bases respectively, with 7 bases between them. CDR3 DNA: TGTGCCAGCAGTGAAGAAGGGTCCTATGGCTACACCTTC. Protein sequence: CASSEEGSYGYTF.

The gene calls are TRBV9 and TRBJ2-3; D is unresolved. CDR1 is SGDLS, CDR2 YYNGEE, per germline. The CDR3 extends over 13 amino acids. The V and J ends lost 1 base and 2 bases respectively, with 5 bases between them. The CDR3 loop is CASSVSPTDTQYF. CDR3 nucleotide sequence: TGTGCCAGCAGCGTATCCCCCACAGATACGCAGTATTTT.

The rearrangement links TRBV27 to TRBJ2-5; 7 bases align to TRBD2. The CDR3 extends over 17 amino acids. CDR1 MNHEY and CDR2 SMNVEV come from the germline V gene (reference sequence). The J segment lost 4 bases and the V segment lost 8 bases, leaving 19 bases of the junction unmatched. CDR3 DNA: TGTGCCAGCGCCCAGCTAGCGGACAACGAGGTGGGAGAGACCCAGTACTTC. It is translated as CASAQLADNEVGETQYF.

This chain links TRBV19 with TRBJ1-5, with 10 bases fitting TRBD1. The CDR3 has 15 residues. Trimming removed 2 bases from V and 6 bases from J; junction bases left unmatched: 4. In germline, CDR1 is LNHDA, CDR2 SQIVND (reference sequence). The CDR3 region has the DNA TGTGCCAGTAGTATATGGGGACAGGGGAGTCAGCCCCAGCATTTT. It is translated as CASSIWGQGSQPQHF.

The chain recombines TRBV14 with TRBJ1-2; 7 bases match TRBD1. V lost 4 bases and J lost 2; bases outside the gene matches: 13. This CDR3 contains 17 residues. The V gene's germline CDR1 is SGHDN and CDR2 FVKESK. The CDR3 DNA reads TGTGCCAGCAGCCGCCGACCGCTTGGAGGGGGCAACTATGGCTACACCTTC. The encoded protein is CASSRRPLGGGNYGYTF.

The rearrangement uses TRBV19 and TRBJ2-6; D call uncertain. V lost 5 bases, J lost 2 bases, and 7 bases lay in between. CDR3 size: 14 residues. Germline assignment: CDR1 LNHDA and CDR2 SQIVND (reference sequence). The chain's CDR3 is CASSALAGANVLTF. In DNA, the CDR3 is TGTGCCAGTAGTGCCTTGGCTGGGGCCAACGTCCTGACTTTC.

This chain connects TRBV18 to TRBJ2-5, with 12 bases that match TRBD1. CDR1 is KGHSH, CDR2 LQKENI, per germline. After removal of 4 bases from V and 4 bases from J, the junction contained 4 bases not matched to a gene. The CDR3 loop spans 15 amino acids. The CDR3 bases are TGTGCCAGCTCACGGGGACAGGGGGCTGGAGAGACCCAGTACTTC. It specifies CASSRGQGAGETQYF.

J is TRBJ2-7 and V is TRBV2; tentatively, D is TRBD2 (6 bases). Looked up from germline, CDR1 is SNHLY and CDR2 is FYNNEI. V was shortened by 4 bases and J by 0 bases, with 10 bases between the two germline ends. CDR3 length: 14 amino acids. CDR3 residues: CASSVSGVSYEQYF. The CDR3 region has the DNA TGTGCCAGCAGTGTTAGCGGCGTCTCCTACGAGCAGTACTTC.

The V and J genes are TRBV7-9 and TRBJ1-5; D might be TRBD1 (5 bases). Germline lookup yields CDR1 SEHNR and CDR2 FQNEAQ (reference sequence). The length of the CDR3 is 13 residues. With 5 bases removed from V and 7 bases from J, the gap between germline ends came to 12 bases. CDR3 nucleotide sequence: TGTGCCAGCAGCAATGCAGGGAACCAGCCCCAGCATTTT. This translates into CASSNAGNQPQHF.

The chain links TRBV7-2 to TRBJ2-3; 12 bases line up with TRBD2. This CDR3 spans 16 amino acids. CDR1 and CDR2 (germline): SGHTA, FQGNSA. V shed 2 bases and J 4 bases; nucleotides not matched to a gene: 4. Written as DNA, the CDR3 is TGTGCCAGCAGCTTATGGGGACTAGCGGGTCCAGATACGCAGTATTTT. The encoded protein is CASSLWGLAGPDTQYF.

This chain uses TRBV11-1 with TRBJ2-2; no reliable D call. V lost 5 bases and J lost 4, with 20 bases in between. The CDR3 has 17 amino acids. Germline CDR1 reads SGHAT; CDR2 reads FQDESV (reference sequence). CDR3 DNA sequence: TGTGCCAGCAGCCGCACCCTCGCCGGCTTGGGCACCGGGGAGCTGTTTTTT. It encodes CASSRTLAGLGTGELFF.

The V call is TRBV7-9, the J call TRBJ1-4; 8 positions match TRBD1. The V gene's germline CDR1 is SEHNR and CDR2 FQNEAQ (reference sequence). This CDR3 region has 19 residues. Trimming cost V 5 bases and J 4 bases; bases outside gene matches: 18. CDR3 sequence (DNA): TGTGCCAGCAGCCGAGGACAGGGACGACTTAATCTCTTTAATGAAAAACTGTTTTTT. Translation: CASSRGQGRLNLFNEKLFF.

The chain uses TRBV5-1 and TRBJ2-1, with TRBD2 matching 15 bases. Looked up from germline, CDR1 is SGHRS and CDR2 is YFSETQ. The CDR3 runs to 17 residues. Trimming at V came to 4 bases and at J to 1 base, leaving 3 bases not matched to a gene. This CDR3 is CASSRTSGRVSYNEQFF. CDR3 bases: TGCGCCAGCAGCCGGACTAGCGGGAGGGTGTCCTACAATGAGCAGTTCTTC.

V and J are TRBV2 and TRBJ2-2, with D hard to call. CDR3 size: 14 residues. V lost 7 bases and J 4 bases, leaving 13 bases between the germline ends. CDR1 SNHLY and CDR2 FYNNEI come from the germline V gene. The CDR3 here is CASMDRDITGELFF. The CDR3 DNA reads TGTGCCAGCATGGACCGAGACATCACCGGGGAGCTGTTTTTT. Full variable domain (outside the CDR3, taken from reference TRBV2 and TRBJ2-2): EPEVTQTPSHQVTQMGQEVILRCVPISNHLYFYWYRQILGQKVEFLVSFYNNEISEKSEIFDDQFSVERPDGSNFTLKIRSTKLEDSAMYFCASMDRDITGELFFGEGSRLTVL.

This chain uses TRBV21-1 with TRBJ2-1. TRBV21-1 is a recognized pseudogene. The CDR3 contains 11 residues. In DNA form, the CDR3 reads TGCGGGACAACTTCCTACAATGAGCAGTTCTTC. Its protein product is CGTTSYNEQFF.

The rearrangement uses TRBV11-3 and TRBJ2-5; D call uncertain. Trimming cost V 0 bases and J 5 bases, with 7 bases left between them. The germline CDR1 and CDR2 sequences are SGHNT and YENEEA. CDR3 size: 13 residues. The CDR3 reads CASSLELWETQYF. The CDR3 DNA reads TGTGCCAGCAGCTTAGAGTTATGGGAGACCCAGTACTTC.

The rearrangement links TRBV5-6 to TRBJ1-1; tentative D call: TRBD1 (5 bases). In germline, CDR1 is SGHDT, CDR2 YYEEEE. The germline V and J ends were trimmed by 2 bases and 3 bases, with 14 bases remaining between them. This CDR3 is 15 amino acids long. The CDR3 DNA is TGTGCCAGCAGCTTCGGAGGCAGGGAGGACACTGAAGCTTTCTTT. It specifies CASSFGGREDTEAFF.

Written as DNA, the CDR3 is TGTGCCACCAGCAGAGCAGGGAACTATGGCTACACCTTC. Its protein product is CATSRAGNYGYTF. The chain joins TRBV15 to TRBJ1-2, with D maybe TRBD1 (5 bases). Germline V lookup: CDR1 LNHNV, CDR2 YYDKDF (reference sequence). V shed 1 base and J shed 2 bases, with 5 bases lying between them. The CDR3 extends over 13 amino acids.

This chain joins TRBV5-8 and TRBJ1-5, with D uncertain. Germline lookup yields CDR1 SGHTS and CDR2 YDEGEE. Trimming pared 3 bases from V and 6 bases from J, leaving 13 bases between. This CDR3 is 14 amino acids long. For the CDR3, the DNA is TGTGCCAGCAGCTCTCGCCGCGACGGTCAGCCCCAGCATTTT. Translated: CASSSRRDGQPQHF.

V is TRBV6-6 and J is TRBJ2-7; 7 bases fit TRBD1. Germline-derived CDR1 and CDR2 are MNHNY and SVGAGI (reference sequence). The CDR3 loop spans 15 amino acids. V was clipped by 4 bases and J by 1 base; unmatched bases: 7. In DNA, the CDR3 is TGTGCCAGCAGTTCCGCCCGGGACAGATCCTACGAGCAGTACTTC. Translating gives CASSSARDRSYEQYF.